This TCR beta chain was identified in a study of blood T cells in healthy people across ages. Findings and limits, study-wide: Considered underestimates were the diversity estimates obtained from one million T cells.

Details on this clonotype: The antigen remains unidentified.

The CDR3 loop spans 15 amino acids. Total RNA was isolated from each sample in quantities of at least 6 micrograms. Using a J-beta primer mix together with a sample-barcoded 5' primer, a second PCR was run for about 7 to 12 cycles. TCRdb passed the 5' RACE reads through MiXCR, listing each CDR3 protein once. Found here are approximately 800,000 distinct CDR3 sequences, 53% of them singletons; the top ten hold under 50%. The sequencing sample was made of blood. The rearrangement links TRBV21-1 to TRBJ2-4; the D segment call TRBD1 is taken from the table without a DNA check. The end of the DNA aligns better with TRBJ2-7, so the J call may be wrong. TRBV21-1 constitutes a pseudogene. This receptor was taken from a man aged 80 or over in good health. CDR3 protein: CASNPDSGQDYEQYF. Written as DNA, the CDR3 is TGTGCCAGCAACCCGGACTCGGGACAGGACTACGAGCAGTACTTC.